This entry concerns a single T cell receptor beta chain. The antigen is unknown. These data are taken from a study of cytomegalovirus exposure and HLA in healthy donors. Whereas donors were nominally healthy upon sampling, unrecorded immune exposures were probable. V was pared by 1 base and J by 7 bases, with 23 bases between. Germline V gene data show CDR1 as LGHNA and CDR2 as YNFKEQ. CDR3 length: 17 amino acids. The PCR had 60 Vbeta and 13 Jbeta primers. Sequencing was performed with immunoSEQ multiplex PCR; in TCRdb, only in-frame clones are kept and a portion is missing. The table lists under 85,000 clones, roughly 80% of them singletons. Findings and limits, study-wide: CMV serostatus was the sole immune exposure data available. Later analysis placed DRB1 highest and HLA-C lowest in TCR association rates, which differed by HLA locus. Most of the CMV-associated TCR beta chains (in a later analysis) appeared to be HLA-restricted.

The chain joins TRBV4-2 to TRBJ2-7, with D tentatively TRBD1 (6 bases). The sample consisted of PBMCs. The TCR sequence derives from a woman in her forties in good health and CMV-seropositive. The CDR3, as DNA: TGTGCCAGCAGCCAAGTTGCCCCCGACAGGTCAACGAGGGAGCAGTACTTC. The encoded protein is CASSQVAPDRSTREQYF.